Presented here are 5 T cell receptor beta chains from one specimen sequenced in a study of CD8 T cells in ankylosing spondylitis. Study outcomes and limitations: Made up of 7 to 9 highly homologous variants, a TCR beta motif appeared characteristic of ankylosing spondylitis blood.

TCRdb called the 5' RACE reads again in MiXCR, with one record for every CDR3 protein. The sample yields roughly 350,000 distinct CDR3 sequences, 8% seen once. The antigens these receptors bind are not known. The sequencing input was blood, either unsorted or a sorted T cell fraction (not recorded which). These receptors were obtained from a male donor with ankylosing spondylitis.

This clonotype was seen a handful of times. The V and J genes are TRBV7-8 and TRBJ2-1; tentatively, D is TRBD1 (5 bases). Germline CDR1 is SGHVS and CDR2 is FQNEAQ. The CDR3 sequence is 14 residues long. Trimming shortened V by 3 bases and J by 7 bases, and 13 bases separated the two germline ends. CDR3 sequence reads: CASSFSAGYNEQFF. The CDR3 DNA reads as TGTGCCAGCAGCTTTAGTGCAGGGTATAATGAGCAGTTCTTC.

V gene TRBV5-1 combines with J gene TRBJ1-2; perhaps TRBD1 as D (5 bases). CDR1 SGHRS and CDR2 YFSETQ come from the germline V gene. V shed 4 bases and J shed 5 bases, with 12 bases lying between them. The CDR3 runs to 13 residues. The CDR3: CASSRDSSYGYTF. The CDR3 DNA follows: TGCGCCAGCAGCCGAGACAGCTCGTATGGCTACACCTTC. Drawing the rest from reference TRBV5-1 and TRBJ1-2, the complete variable domain is KAGVTQTPRYLIKTRGQQVTLSCSPISGHRSVSWYQQTPGQGLQFLFEYFSETQRNKGNFPGRFSGRQFSNSRSEMNVSTLELGDSALYLCASSRDSSYGYTFGSGTRLTVV.

The V gene is TRBV14, the J gene TRBJ1-2; D unclear. The CDR3 has 16 amino acids. V was shortened by 2 bases and J by 5 bases, with 18 bases between the two germline ends. CDR1 SGHDN and CDR2 FVKESK come from the germline V gene. The CDR3 DNA is TGTGCCAGCAGCCAACTTCAGACCGGTGCCGGTTATGGCTACACCTTC. Its translation is CASSQLQTGAGYGYTF.

This clonotype appeared a single time. V and J are TRBV20-1 and TRBJ2-1, with TRBD1 matching 7 bases. The CDR3 totals 11 residues. The V gene's germline CDR1 is DFQATT and CDR2 SNEGSKA (reference sequence). Trimming removed 5 bases from V and 6 bases from J; junction bases left unmatched: 1. The CDR3 spells CSADRVNEQFF. CDR3 DNA: TGCAGTGCTGACAGGGTCAATGAGCAGTTCTTC.

This clonotype was found many times. The gene calls are TRBV29-1 and TRBJ2-2, with D unresolved. The CDR3 length is 15 residues. Germline V gene lookup returns CDR1 SQVTM and CDR2 ANQGSEA. Trimming took off 3 bases at V and 8 bases at J, with 19 bases between the two ends. The CDR3 bases are TGCAGCGTTGAGAGGTGGGCCGGAGTTCCGGGGGAGCTGTTTTTT. Encoded protein: CSVERWAGVPGELFF.